The 18 T cell receptor beta chains reported below all come from one sample, sequenced in a study of blood T cell repertoires in COVID-19. Sequencing used immunoSEQ multiplex PCR; TCRdb keeps in-frame clones, though not all of them. In the table there are around 400,000 clones, 85% to 90% of which are singletons. The source material was PBMCs or T cells enriched from blood (not recorded which). The receptors stem from a woman aged 25 to 39 who had recovered from COVID-19.

V gene TRBV5-6 combines with J gene TRBJ2-7; D is possibly TRBD1 (5 bases). Germline V gene data show CDR1 as SGHDT and CDR2 as YYEEEE. Trimming pared 0 bases from V and 8 bases from J, leaving 6 bases between. CDR3 size: 11 residues. CDR3 in DNA: TGTGCCAGCAGCTTGGGACAGAAGCAGTACTTC. Its protein product is CASSLGQKQYF.

The chain employs TRBV12-3 or TRBV12-4 and TRBJ2-7, with D possibly TRBD1 on 5 matching bases. V was clipped by 0 bases and J by 4 bases, with 7 bases between them. The CDR3 length is 13 residues. The CDR3 DNA follows: TGTGCCAGCAGTTTAGCAGGGGTGTACGAGCAGTACTTC. Translated: CASSLAGVYEQYF.

The chain links TRBV4-2 to TRBJ1-2; 10 bases are shared with TRBD1. Germline loops: CDR1 LGHNA, CDR2 YNFKEQ. The trim removed 4 bases at V and 3 bases at J, leaving 5 bases unmatched. There are 15 residues in the CDR3. The CDR3 loop is CASSPGQGGDYGYTF. DNA of the CDR3: TGTGCCAGCAGCCCCGGACAGGGGGGAGACTATGGCTACACCTTC.

The V and J genes are TRBV19 and TRBJ1-2, with D possibly being TRBD1 (6 bases). V was pared by 5 bases and J by 6 bases, with 19 bases between. The CDR3 is 15 amino acids. Germline lookup yields CDR1 LNHDA and CDR2 SQIVND (reference sequence). The CDR3 spells CASSLIDRPYNGYTF. The CDR3, as DNA: TGTGCCAGTAGTCTGATAGACAGGCCTTATAATGGCTACACCTTC.

This clone came up once. The V call is TRBV9, the J call TRBJ1-2; D may be TRBD1 (6 bases). This CDR3 contains 15 residues. Deletions cut 4 bases from V and 4 bases from J, with 17 bases between. Germline CDR1 is SGDLS and CDR2 is YYNGEE. CDR3 DNA sequence: TGTGCCAGCAGCCCAAGACAGGAAACTACCTATGGCTACACCTTC. This codes for CASSPRQETTYGYTF.

The chain combines TRBV29-1 with TRBJ2-5; TRBD1 might be the D (5 bases). The germline V gene has CDR1 SQVTM and CDR2 ANQGSEA. Trimming removed 2 bases from V and 2 bases from J, with 15 bases in between. This CDR3 region has 15 residues. CDR3 protein: CSVEPRIRGQETQYF. In nucleotides, the CDR3 is TGCAGCGTTGAACCACGGATAAGGGGACAAGAGACCCAGTACTTC.

The V call is TRBV27, the J call TRBJ2-7, with 9 bases that match TRBD1. There are 14 residues in the CDR3. CDR1 is MNHEY and CDR2 is SMNVEV in the germline V gene (reference sequence). Trimming cost V 5 bases and J 6 bases; bases outside gene matches: 8. CDR3 sequence: CASSPGQGLLEQYF. The CDR3 nucleotides are TGTGCCAGCAGTCCGGGACAGGGACTTCTCGAGCAGTACTTC.

The table lists this clone with a count of one. The chain is built from TRBV4-3 and TRBJ1-5, with D possibly being TRBD1 (5 bases). The CDR3 has 18 amino acids. CDR1 is LGHNA, CDR2 YSLEER, per germline. Trimming stripped 0 bases from V and 0 bases from J, with 15 bases between. CDR3: CASSQDWTPGRSNQPQHF. The CDR3, as DNA: TGCGCCAGCAGCCAAGATTGGACACCCGGACGTAGCAATCAGCCCCAGCATTTT.

The chain is built from TRBV3-1 (or the pseudogene TRBV3-2) and TRBJ1-2, with TRBD1 matching 9 bases. V was clipped by 3 bases and J by 7 bases; unmatched bases: 9. CDR1 is LGHDT and CDR2 is YNNKEL in the germline V gene (reference sequence). This CDR3 is 15 amino acids long. The CDR3 protein is CASSHPQTGGRGYTF. CDR3 bases: TGTGCCAGCAGCCATCCACAGACAGGGGGTCGTGGCTACACCTTC.

The sample holds one count of this clone. The J gene is TRBJ1-4, the V gene TRBV5-4, with D perhaps matching TRBD1 (6 bases). V lost 1 base to trimming and J lost 3 bases, with 16 bases between them. Germline-derived CDR1 and CDR2 are SGHNT and YYREEE (reference sequence). This CDR3 region has 17 residues. The CDR3 reads CASSLWRGASSNEKLFF. Written as DNA, the CDR3 is TGTGCCAGCAGCTTGTGGCGGGGGGCGAGTTCTAATGAAAAACTGTTTTTT.

CDR3 sequence reads: CASSVTSGGGETQYF. CDR3 nucleotide sequence: TGTGCCAGCAGCGTAACGAGCGGGGGGGGCGAGACCCAGTACTTC. The genes are TRBV9 and TRBJ2-5; 10 nucleotides match TRBD2. This CDR3 comprises 15 residues. In germline, CDR1 is SGDLS, CDR2 YYNGEE. Germline trimming cut 1 base from V and 5 bases from J; bases unmatched to any gene: 5. The whole variable domain, filled in from reference TRBV9 and TRBJ2-5, reads DSGVTQTPKHLITATGQRVTLRCSPRSGDLSVYWYQQSLDQGLQFLIQYYNGEERAKGNILERFSAQQFPDLHSELNLSSLELGDSALYFCASSVTSGGGETQYFGPGTRLLVL.

This chain links TRBV27 with TRBJ1-6, with a possible D match to TRBD1 (6 bases). Per germline, CDR1 MNHEY and CDR2 SMNVEV (reference sequence). The germline V and J ends were trimmed by 5 bases and 14 bases, with 19 bases remaining between them. There are 14 residues in the CDR3. CDR3 sequence: CASSGMPGPGALHF. DNA for the CDR3: TGTGCCAGCAGTGGTATGCCCGGCCCAGGGGCCCTCCACTTT.

V and J are TRBV19 and TRBJ1-1; 7 positions agree with TRBD1. Looked up from germline, CDR1 is LNHDA and CDR2 is SQIVND (reference sequence). The CDR3 consists of 14 residues. The ends lost 0 bases at V and 7 bases at J; junction bases unmatched: 5. CDR3 region: CASSIEGQRIEAFF. The CDR3 nucleotides are TGTGCCAGTAGTATAGAGGGACAGCGGATTGAAGCTTTCTTT.

V and J are TRBV18 and TRBJ2-5; TRBD2 is a possible D gene (6 bases). V gave up 3 bases and J gave up 2 bases, with 19 bases separating them. This CDR3 comprises 17 residues. Germline CDR1 is KGHSH and CDR2 is LQKENI. The CDR3 DNA follows: TGTGCCAGCTCACCCTTACCTCTTAAGGCGGGACAAGAGACCCAGTACTTC. The encoded protein is CASSPLPLKAGQETQYF.

The chain employs TRBV7-8 and TRBJ1-5, with D possibly being TRBD1 (6 bases). CDR3 size: 16 residues. Germline V gives CDR1 SGHVS, CDR2 FQNEAQ. The V end was cut by 4 bases, the J end by 0 bases, with 13 bases between. CDR3 coding DNA: TGTGCCAGCAGCTCCCAGACAGGTCATAGCAATCAGCCCCAGCATTTT. This gives the protein CASSSQTGHSNQPQHF.

The V and J genes are TRBV7-6 and TRBJ2-7; tentative D call: TRBD1 (6 bases). V was clipped by 2 bases and J by 5 bases, with 16 bases between them. The CDR3 has 15 amino acids. Germline loops: CDR1 SGHVS, CDR2 FNYEAQ. CDR3 bases: TGTGCCAGCAGCTTATTTGGACAGAGTGGGCACGAGCAGTACTTC. Translating it yields CASSLFGQSGHEQYF.

The chain uses TRBV29-1 and TRBJ1-2; tentatively, D is TRBD1 (5 bases). V lost 0 bases and J 3 bases, leaving 14 bases between the germline ends. CDR3 length: 15 residues. Per germline, CDR1 SQVTM and CDR2 ANQGSEA. The CDR3 DNA is TGCAGCGTTGAAGATTTTTTAGGGGTAGACTATGGCTACACCTTC. It codes for CSVEDFLGVDYGYTF.

The gene calls are TRBV5-1 and TRBJ2-7, with 7 nucleotides matching TRBD2. Germline CDR1 reads SGHRS; CDR2 reads YFSETQ. The CDR3 has 17 amino acids. Trimming cost V 1 base and J 6 bases; bases outside gene matches: 16. In nucleotides, the CDR3 is TGCGCCAGCAGCTTGAGCGCCAGCGGGACCCTCTCGGGCGAGCAGTACTTC. Protein product: CASSLSASGTLSGEQYF.